At least ten counts were recorded for the clone carrying this TCR beta chain. The entry originates in a study of tumor-infiltrating lymphocytes in oesophageal squamous cell carcinoma. From germline, CDR1 is SGDLS and CDR2 YYNGEE. CDR3 length: 14 amino acids. Trimming removed 0 bases at V and 9 bases at J, with 13 bases between. Via MiXCR, TCRdb re-called the PCR reads, giving one row per CDR3 protein. The sample shows roughly 14,000 distinct CDR3 sequences, 45% to 50% of them seen only once. The J gene is TRBJ2-1, the V gene TRBV9, with a weak D call TRBD2 (5 bases). The sequence was obtained from a male donor with esophageal squamous cell carcinoma. What was sequenced was blood. The chain's CDR3 is CASSVGGLAGEQFF. In nucleotides, the CDR3 is TGTGCCAGCAGCGTAGGCGGGCTAGCCGGTGAGCAGTTCTTC.